A single TCR beta chain is shown here with its context. This clonotype was seen many times. No cognate antigen has been identified for it. Per-base quality was not reported, and no clone a single base away is much larger than it. This sample is part of a study of identical twins (dated by TCRdb to the mid-2010s). For the study in its entirety: The study deep-sequenced TCR alpha and beta repertoires from monozygotic twins, unrelated adults of various ages and cord blood to test whether fetal clonotypes persist. To rule out contamination, the twin experiments were replicated at different times with different library preparation protocols. Study-wide conclusions, independent of this receptor: The excess sharing between twins in beta out-of-frame sequences was weaker because fewer shared sequences reduced the signal-to-noise ratio. Conclusions relied on cross-sectional statistical analysis, since the same donors could not be followed over many years. Compared with coincidental sharing between unrelated individuals, out-of-frame TCR alpha sequences shared between twins showed an excess of sequences with low generation probability. Recombination models systematically underestimated out-of-frame TCR alpha sharing in monozygotic twins but agreed with sharing between unrelated individuals. Fewer insertions were carried by abundant cord blood beta clonotypes; a weaker similar trend was observed in young adult naive repertoires, while no such trend was observed in memory repertoires. Invariant T cells such as MAIT and iNKT could partly confound zero-insertion analyses, although diverse VJ usage argued against such confounding for most clonotypes.

The library relied on 5' RACE. Sequencing instrument: Illumina HiSeq 2000. Template switching introduced a universal primer binding site; the final cDNA contained a unique molecular identifier, enabling accurate counting of TCR cDNA molecules. First-strand cDNA for TCR alpha and beta chains was synthesized from specific primers in the conserved constant-segment region. To control for contamination, each cDNA library was double barcoded with a SMART-Mk sample barcode plus Illumina barcodes. TruSeq adapter sequences, together with Illumina sample barcodes, were added in two successive PCR steps. The TCR alpha and beta cDNA libraries were sequenced on the Illumina HiSeq platform using custom primers. In the original analysis: MiGEC processed the raw reads to extract unique molecular identifiers, while MiXCR was used to determine the CDR3 positions. For each individual, recombination models were inferred using an EM algorithm with the repgenHMM and IGoR tools. Shared clonotype analysis was performed with the tcR package in R, normalizing sharing by the product of cloneset sizes. To study raw recombination without the effects of thymic and clonal selection, out-of-frame nonproductive sequences were analyzed. TCRdb trimmed the raw reads at Q25, called clones with MiXCR and kept productive beta chains. Rows matching on CDR3 protein sequence are summarized as one entry with the most common DNA and genes. TCRdb assigned the V and J calls; the authors' analysis was not used. Here the sample has approximately 670,000 distinct CDR3 sequences; 6% to 6.5% occur a single time. The biggest ten clones account for approximately 1.6% of the sample.

Only healthy Caucasian donors were included. Three unrelated non-twin adults were also sequenced: a male aged 18 to 30, a male aged 50 to 60 and a female aged 50 to 60. Miltenyi CD45RO+ enrichment and human naive T-cell isolation kits were used to isolate memory (CD45RO+) and naive T cells from PBMC. V is cut by 0 bases and J by 3 bases, and the space between the germline ends is 9 bases. From a lookup of the germline V gene, CDR1 and CDR2 are LGHNA and YSLEER. Spanning cysteine to phenylalanine, the CDR3 consists of 14 amino acids. Of the read, only the CDR3 DNA is kept; its 42 bases are in frame from base 1.

The sequenced sample consisted of naive T cells sorted from blood. According to the study, the label for this sample's cell subset or site signals: cells isolated with a human naive T-cell isolation kit. This clonotype was obtained from a man younger than 35 in good health. The receptor chain draws on TRBV4-3 and TRBJ2-7; the D gene assignment is ambiguous. DNA sequence: TGCGCCAGCAGCCAAGACTCCAGATACTACGAGCAGTACTTC. The encoded protein is CASSQDSRYYEQYF.